What follows describes a single T cell receptor (beta chain). PCR used 60 Vbeta primers and 13 Jbeta primers. The data were produced by immunoSEQ multiplex PCR, yet TCRdb's version contains in-frame clones alone and is incomplete. The table includes 200,000 to 250,000 clones, 76% detected once. These data originate in a study of cytomegalovirus exposure and HLA in healthy donors. Germline values: CDR1 SGHRS, CDR2 YFSETQ. V was pared by 5 bases and J by 4 bases, with 14 bases between. CDR3 length equals 14 residues. Sequencing was carried out using PBMCs. This receptor was identified in a man younger than 35 in good health and CMV-seronegative. This chain joins TRBV5-1 and TRBJ2-3; possible D gene TRBD1, 5 bases. The CDR3 bases are TGCGCCAGCAGGCCAGGGCCCGGAGCAGATACGCAGTATTTT. This sequence encodes CASRPGPGADTQYF.